Sequencing of this T cell receptor beta chain was carried out in a study of T cells after yellow fever vaccination. Findings and limits, study-wide: Reappearing after the booster were most of the clones from primary vaccination (less than 98% CD4, 70% to 90% CD8). There was a possibility that FACS-sorted repertoires contained abundant clonotypes contaminating from the bulk population.

Germline CDR1 is ENHRY and CDR2 is SYGVKD. V was cut by 2 bases and J by 4 bases, with 14 bases left in between. The CDR3 sequence is 15 residues long. The TCR cDNA carried a universal primer site and UMIs from 5'RACE template switching. MiXCR was run by TCRdb on the 5' RACE reads, yielding one entry per CDR3 protein. This sample carries about 320,000 distinct CDR3 sequences, approximately 4.5% of them seen once, and the ten largest clones take approximately 20%. In its sample, this clonotype was seen many times. Its antigen is currently unknown. The source was PBMCs, collected 15 days after the yellow fever booster vaccination. The V and J genes are TRBV10-3 and TRBJ1-2; D is perhaps TRBD1 (6 bases). The TCR sequence derives from a man aged 18 to 29 who received the YFV17D yellow fever vaccine. DNA for the CDR3: TGTGCCATCAGTGAGGGGGACACCATGATCTATGGCTACACCTTC. Its translation: CAISEGDTMIYGYTF.